This T cell receptor (beta chain) was observed in a study of T cells in narcolepsy. In the study overall: Healthy controls were enrolled alongside patients with narcolepsy type 1 or type 2.

Points on this clone: Antigen specificity is unknown.

Only in-frame clones appear in the TCRdb table, and some are missing; sequencing was by immunoSEQ multiplex PCR. The data show some 16,000 clones, with around 70% seen just once and 14% to 15% held by the top ten. The study, taken as a whole, reports: Healthy controls reportedly lacked the autoreactive clonotypes serially found in patients' blood. HCRT-specific and TRIB2-specific autoreactive clonotypes appeared among same-patient CSF and blood CD4+ clonotypes.

The CDR3 is 16 residues long. The junction had 4 bases not matched to a gene; V was cut back by 2 bases and J by 7 bases. The germline V gene encodes CDR1 LNHNV and CDR2 YYDKDF (reference sequence). The chain couples TRBV15 to TRBJ2-1; 14 nucleotides match TRBD2. Sequencing was carried out using CD45RA- memory CD8+ T cells from PBMCs. This sequence was found in a human donor with narcolepsy. CDR3: CATSRPRTSGRNEQFF. CDR3 nucleotides: TGTGCCACCAGCAGACCTAGGACTAGCGGGAGGAATGAGCAGTTCTTC.